The entry that follows covers one T cell receptor (beta chain) sequence. As yet, its antigen is unknown. Positively selected for CCR7, the CD45RO-negative cells used as naive CD8 cells excluded terminally differentiated effector memory CD45RA+ cells. The CDR3 consists of 13 residues. Trimming left V 3 bases short and J 10 bases short, with 13 bases between. Germline-derived CDR1 and CDR2 are MGHDK and SYGVNS. The data derive from a study of shared clonotypes between healthy human individuals. Here immunoSEQ multiplex PCR was the method, and the copy in TCRdb shows in-frame clones only, minus some. This table holds more than 2 million clones, 90% to 95% found once. General study points: A generally larger estimated richness was seen in naive subsets than in memory subsets. Exclusively blood specimens were collected; tissue repertoires likely differ. Non-shared clonotypes showed lower generation probabilities than clonotypes common to all four donors.

The chain employs TRBV25-1 and TRBJ2-1; the D gene could be TRBD1 or TRBD2 (5 bases each). This clonotype was obtained from a man between 18 and 29 years old in good health. Some clones in this sample may be carry-over from other donors' samples. Specimen: naive CD8+ T cells from PBMCs. The CDR3, as DNA: TGTGCCAGCAGTGACCTGGGGACCTCCGAGCAGTTCTTC. Translation: CASSDLGTSEQFF.